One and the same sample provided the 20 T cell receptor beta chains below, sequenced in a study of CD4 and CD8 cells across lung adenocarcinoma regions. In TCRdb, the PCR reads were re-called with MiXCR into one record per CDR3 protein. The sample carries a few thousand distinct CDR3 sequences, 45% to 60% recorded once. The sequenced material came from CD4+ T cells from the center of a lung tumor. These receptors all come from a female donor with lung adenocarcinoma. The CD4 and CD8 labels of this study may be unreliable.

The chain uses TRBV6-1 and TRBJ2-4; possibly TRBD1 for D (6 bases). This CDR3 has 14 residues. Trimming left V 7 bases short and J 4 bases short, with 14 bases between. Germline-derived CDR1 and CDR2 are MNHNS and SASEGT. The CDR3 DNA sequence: TGTGCCAGCAATAGCAGGGGAATAAAAAACATTCAGTACTTC. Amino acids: CASNSRGIKNIQYF.

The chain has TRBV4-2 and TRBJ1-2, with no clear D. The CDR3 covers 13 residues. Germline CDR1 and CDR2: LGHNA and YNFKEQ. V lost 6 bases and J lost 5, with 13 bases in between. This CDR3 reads CASRSPTEYGYTF. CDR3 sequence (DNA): TGTGCCAGCAGGTCCCCGACGGAGTATGGCTACACCTTC.

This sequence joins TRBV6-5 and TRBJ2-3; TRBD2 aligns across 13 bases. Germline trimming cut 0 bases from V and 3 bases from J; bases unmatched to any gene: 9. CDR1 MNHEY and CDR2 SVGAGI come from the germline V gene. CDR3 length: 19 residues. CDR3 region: CASSYSTPGLAGATDTQYF. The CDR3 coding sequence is TGTGCCAGCAGTTACTCGACCCCAGGACTAGCGGGAGCTACAGATACGCAGTATTTT.

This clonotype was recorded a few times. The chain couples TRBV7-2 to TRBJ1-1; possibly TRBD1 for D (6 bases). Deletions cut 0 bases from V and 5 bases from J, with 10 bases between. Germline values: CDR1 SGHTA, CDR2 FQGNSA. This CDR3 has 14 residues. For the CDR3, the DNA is TGTGCCAGCAGCTTAGCCAGGGGTTTGACTGAAGCTTTCTTT. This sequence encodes CASSLARGLTEAFF.

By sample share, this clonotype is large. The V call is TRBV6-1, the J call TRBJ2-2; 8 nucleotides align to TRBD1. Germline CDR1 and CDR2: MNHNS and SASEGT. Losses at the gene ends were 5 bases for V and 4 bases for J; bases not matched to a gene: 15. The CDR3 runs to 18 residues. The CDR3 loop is CASSRDNRDRLSTGELFF. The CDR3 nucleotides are TGTGCCAGCAGTCGAGATAACCGGGACAGGTTATCCACCGGGGAGCTGTTTTTT.

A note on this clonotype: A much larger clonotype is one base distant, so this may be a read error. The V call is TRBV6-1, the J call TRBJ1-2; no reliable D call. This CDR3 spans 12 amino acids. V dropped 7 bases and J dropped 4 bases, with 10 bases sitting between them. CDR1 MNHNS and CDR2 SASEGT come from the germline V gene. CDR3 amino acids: CASTKGGYGYTF. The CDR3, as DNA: TGTGCCAGCACCAAGGGTGGCTATGGCTACACCTTC.

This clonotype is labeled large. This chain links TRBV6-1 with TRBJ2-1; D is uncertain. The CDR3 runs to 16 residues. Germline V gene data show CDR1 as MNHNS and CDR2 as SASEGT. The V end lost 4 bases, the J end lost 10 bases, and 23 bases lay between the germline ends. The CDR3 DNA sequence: TGTGCCAGCAGTGCCCTGAATGGGCCGGGCCCCACGGAGCAGTTCTTC. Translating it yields CASSALNGPGPTEQFF.

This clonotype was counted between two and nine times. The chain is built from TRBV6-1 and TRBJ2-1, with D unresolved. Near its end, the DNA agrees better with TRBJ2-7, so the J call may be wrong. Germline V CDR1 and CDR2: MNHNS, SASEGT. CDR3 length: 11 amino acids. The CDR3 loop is CASMWHNEQYF. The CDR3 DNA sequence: TGTGCCAGCATGTGGCATAACGAGCAGTACTTC.

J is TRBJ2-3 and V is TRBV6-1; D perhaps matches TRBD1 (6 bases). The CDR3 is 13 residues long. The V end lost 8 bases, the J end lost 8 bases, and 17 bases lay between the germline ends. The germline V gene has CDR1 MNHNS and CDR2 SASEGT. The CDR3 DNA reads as TGTGCCAGCGGGGGCAGAGGGCTAGTTACGCAGTATTTT. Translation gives CASGGRGLVTQYF.

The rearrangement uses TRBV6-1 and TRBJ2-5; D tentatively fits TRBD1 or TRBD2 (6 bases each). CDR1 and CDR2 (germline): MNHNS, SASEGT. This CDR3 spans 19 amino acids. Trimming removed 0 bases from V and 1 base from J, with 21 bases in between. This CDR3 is CASSEAAGPGGRVQETQYF. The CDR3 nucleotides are TGTGCCAGCAGTGAAGCTGCGGGGCCCGGGGGCCGAGTCCAAGAGACCCAGTACTTC.

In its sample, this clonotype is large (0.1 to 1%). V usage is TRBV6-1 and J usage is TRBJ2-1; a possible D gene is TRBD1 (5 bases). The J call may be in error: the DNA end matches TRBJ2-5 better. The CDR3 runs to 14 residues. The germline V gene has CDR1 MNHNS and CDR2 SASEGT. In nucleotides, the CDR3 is TGTGCCAGCAGCCAAAACCAGGGTTCGGAGACCCAGTACTTC. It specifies CASSQNQGSETQYF.

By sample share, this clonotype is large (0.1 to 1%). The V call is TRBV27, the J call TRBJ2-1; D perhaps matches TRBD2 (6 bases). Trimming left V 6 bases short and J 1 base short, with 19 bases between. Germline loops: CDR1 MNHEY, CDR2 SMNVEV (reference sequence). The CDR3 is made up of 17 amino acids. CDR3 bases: TGTGCCAGCAGCGTAGCGGTACGGGATGTTTCCTACAATGAGCAGTTCTTC. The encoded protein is CASSVAVRDVSYNEQFF.

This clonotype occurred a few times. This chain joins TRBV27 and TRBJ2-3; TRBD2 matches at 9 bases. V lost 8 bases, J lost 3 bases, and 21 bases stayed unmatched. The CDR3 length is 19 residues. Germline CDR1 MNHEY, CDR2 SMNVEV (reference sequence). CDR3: CASRPGGLATSRGTDTQYF. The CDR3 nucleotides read TGTGCCAGCCGCCCTGGAGGACTAGCGACATCCAGGGGGACAGATACGCAGTATTTT.

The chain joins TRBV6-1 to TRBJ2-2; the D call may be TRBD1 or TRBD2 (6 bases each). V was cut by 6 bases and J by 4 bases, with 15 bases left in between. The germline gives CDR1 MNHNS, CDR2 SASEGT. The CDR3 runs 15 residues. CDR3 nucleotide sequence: TGTGCCAGCAGATGGGGGCGGGGTCTCACCGGGGAGCTGTTTTTT. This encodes CASRWGRGLTGELFF.

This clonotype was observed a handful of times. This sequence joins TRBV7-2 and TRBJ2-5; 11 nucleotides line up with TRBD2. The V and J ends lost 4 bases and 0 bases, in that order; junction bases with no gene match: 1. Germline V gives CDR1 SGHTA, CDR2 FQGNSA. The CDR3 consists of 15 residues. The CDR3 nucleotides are TGTGCCAGCAGCTCGGGACTAGCGGACCAAGAGACCCAGTACTTC. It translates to CASSSGLADQETQYF.

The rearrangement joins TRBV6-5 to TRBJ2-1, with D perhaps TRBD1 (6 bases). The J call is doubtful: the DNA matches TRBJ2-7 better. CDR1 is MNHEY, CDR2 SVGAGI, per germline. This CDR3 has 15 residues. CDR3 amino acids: CASSLGGLGTYEQYF. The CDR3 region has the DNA TGTGCCAGCAGTTTAGGGGGATTAGGGACCTACGAGCAGTACTTC.

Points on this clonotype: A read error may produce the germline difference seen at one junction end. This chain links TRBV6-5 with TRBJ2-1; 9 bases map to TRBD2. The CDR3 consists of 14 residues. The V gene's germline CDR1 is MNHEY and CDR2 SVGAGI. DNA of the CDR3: TGTGCCAGCATTTACGGCGGGGGGGCCGGGGAGCAGTTCTTC. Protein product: CASIYGGGAGEQFF.

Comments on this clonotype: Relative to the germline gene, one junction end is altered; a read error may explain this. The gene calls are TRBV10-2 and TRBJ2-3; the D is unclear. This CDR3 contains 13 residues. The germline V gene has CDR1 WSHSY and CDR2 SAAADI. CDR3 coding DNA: TGCGCCAGCAGGGTGTCAGCCAAAAATACTCAGTATTTT. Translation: CASRVSAKNTQYF.

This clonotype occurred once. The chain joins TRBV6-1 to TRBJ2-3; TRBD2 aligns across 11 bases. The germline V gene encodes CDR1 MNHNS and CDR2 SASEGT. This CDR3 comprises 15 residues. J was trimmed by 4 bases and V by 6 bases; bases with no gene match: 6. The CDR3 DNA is TGTGCCAGCAGGGTACTAGCGGGAGTGGCAGATACGCAGTATTTT. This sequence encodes CASRVLAGVADTQYF.

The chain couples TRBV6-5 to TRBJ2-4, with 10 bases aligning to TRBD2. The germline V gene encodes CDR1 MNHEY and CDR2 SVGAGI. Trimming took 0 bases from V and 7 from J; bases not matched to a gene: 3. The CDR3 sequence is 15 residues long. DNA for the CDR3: TGTGCCAGCAGTTACTCGAGCGGGAGGGGGAACATTCAGTACTTC. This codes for CASSYSSGRGNIQYF.